The rows below give T cell receptor beta chains drawn from one sample of a study of cytomegalovirus exposure and HLA in healthy donors. Libraries were prepared by immunoSEQ multiplex PCR; TCRdb keeps only in-frame clonotypes and omits some of them. The table shows about 62,000 clones, with about 95% occurring only once. What was sequenced was PBMCs. These TCRs come from a woman aged 18-29 years in good health and CMV-seropositive. Both conserved end residues are trimmed from each CDR3. A D gene is named only where the DNA matches it firmly. Clone size is given for some rows only: seen once, a few or many times, or a class if the clone is expanded.

TRBV11-2	once	TRBJ1-1	TRBD1	ASSLGPDRVTEAF
TRBV2	-	TRBJ1-2	-	ASISDRRDYGYT
TRBV5-1	-	TRBJ1-1	-	ASKGATEAF
TRBV6-5	-	TRBJ1-4	-	ASSYSSGGVEKLF
TRBV30	-	TRBJ1-1	TRBD1	ACLNRGTKAF
TRBV5-1	-	TRBJ2-3	-	ASSLRTAVSTDTQY
TRBV4-1	-	TRBJ2-3	TRBD2	ASSPLYMAGGFGDTQY
TRBV18	-	TRBJ1-5	-	ASSPPPLQPQH
TRBV19	-	TRBJ2-7	TRBD1	ASSSIRTGNSYEQY
TRBV6-1	once	TRBJ1-5	-	ASRQPGRYQPQH
TRBV30	-	TRBJ1-4	-	ASNEPTRAVEKLF
TRBV2	-	TRBJ1-6	-	ASSEVGNSPLH
TRBV6-6	-	TRBJ2-2	-	ASSYQGKNGELF